This TCR beta chain emerged from a study of chemoradiotherapy in HPV16-positive cancers. As for the study in general: Candidate HPV-specific clones and shared TCR motifs came from two HPV16-positive patients. Study findings and constraints: Candidate HPV-specific clones and E7-related TCR motifs grew in tumor during treatment. Only a couple of HPV16-positive patients supplied the functional HPV-specificity definition.

The CDR3 runs 13 residues. Trimming shortened V by 2 bases and J by 4 bases, and 8 bases separated the two germline ends. Germline loops: CDR1 LNHDA, CDR2 SQIVND (reference sequence). Profiled with immunoSEQ multiplex PCR; TCRdb holds only in-frame clones, not every one. This sample carries 1,500 to 2,000 clones, around 78% of them seen once, and the ten largest clones take roughly 18%. About this clone: Its target is not known.

This sequence was found in a human donor with HPV-associated anogenital cancer. The rearrangement uses TRBV19 and TRBJ1-1; a possible D gene is TRBD1 (5 bases). Specimen: tumor tissue, collected from a patient who underwent chemoradiotherapy. The DNA of the CDR3 is TGTGCCAGTAGTATATCGAGGGGCACTGAAGCTTTCTTT. Protein sequence: CASSISRGTEAFF.